These 22 T cell receptor beta chains originate from one sample sequenced in a study of tumor-infiltrating lymphocytes in primary liver carcinoma. A primer matching the constant region was used to make TCR beta cDNA from about 500 ng of total RNA. Three rounds of nested multiplex PCR with slightly modified ARM-PCR produced TCR beta libraries. PCR rounds one and two used TRBV1-TRBV30 forward primers with a C-beta reverse primer for roughly 9 cycles each. TCRdb reprocessed the multiplex PCR reads with MiXCR, giving one entry per CDR3 protein. The sample lists about 74,000 distinct CDR3 sequences; 60% to 75% were seen once. Co-extraction yielded RNA and DNA from around 20-30 mg of unsorted bulk tissue. Sequences were obtained from liver tumor tissue from sampling region 4. As to subset: tumor region T4, right-lateral pole. The receptors derive from a man aged 35-49 years with primary liver carcinoma and hepatitis B virus infection.

Remarks on this clonotype: At one boundary the junction diverges from the germline segment, which might be a read error. The chain couples TRBV4-1 to TRBJ1-1; D call uncertain. CDR1 MGHRA and CDR2 YSYEKL come from the germline V gene. The CDR3 totals 14 residues. The CDR3 DNA follows: TGCGCCAGCAGCCAACTGACCCAGGCAGCTGAGGCTTTCTTT. Translation gives CASSQLTQAAEAFF.

A word on this clonotype: This CDR3 fails to terminate in the conserved phenylalanine or tryptophan, so it likely reflects a read error. No DNA is shown, since the ends of the CDR3 on it are uncertain; the CDR3 is the one TCRdb lists. The rearrangement joins TRBV29-1 to TRBJ2-1. Germline loops: CDR1 SQVTM, CDR2 ANQGSEA. The CDR3 comprises 13 residues, both ends counted. CDR3 sequence: CSARGGTYNEQFL.

The V call is TRBV2, the J call TRBJ1-2; no firm D call. The V gene's germline CDR1 is SNHLY and CDR2 FYNNEI. The ends were cut back, 1 base at V and 10 bases at J, with 10 bases in the middle. CDR3 length: 12 amino acids. CDR3 nucleotides: TGTGCCAGCAGTGAAGGGCGGGGTGACTACACCTTC. Encoded protein: CASSEGRGDYTF.

This clonotype occurred once. With a much larger clone just one base away, this may be a read error. Without the conserved terminal phenylalanine or tryptophan, this CDR3 likely stems from a read error. The V and J genes are TRBV12-3 or TRBV12-4 and TRBJ1-1; D perhaps matches TRBD1 (6 bases). Trimming left V 5 bases short and J 2 bases short, with 9 bases between. CDR3 length equals 13 residues. The CDR3 nucleotides are TGTGCCAGCAGTGGACAGCTCAACACTGAAGCTTTCATT. Translating it yields CASSGQLNTEAFI.

Concerning this clonotype itself: A read error may explain this, as a much larger clone is one base away. The chain couples TRBV28 to TRBJ2-3, with a tentative D call TRBD2 (6 bases). In germline, CDR1 is MDHEN, CDR2 SYDVKM. The CDR3 length is 16 residues. CDR3 loop: CAGSFGGALGSDTQYF. In DNA form, the CDR3 reads TGTGCCGGCAGTTTTGGAGGGGCGCTAGGTTCAGATACGCAGTATTTT.

On this clonotype itself: The CDR3 ends on some other residue instead of the conserved phenylalanine or tryptophan, so this is likely a read error. This chain uses TRBV29-1 with TRBJ2-3, with a weak D call TRBD2 (5 bases). Trimming shortened V by 7 bases and J by 6 bases, and 20 bases separated the two germline ends. The CDR3 covers 14 residues. In germline, CDR1 is SQVTM, CDR2 ANQGSEA. CDR3 nucleotides: TGCAGCGCTGGTCGGGGTGACATCTCCGATACGCAGTATTCT. Amino acid sequence: CSAGRGDISDTQYS.

Comments on this clonotype: Given the absence of the conserved phenylalanine or tryptophan at the CDR3 end, a read error is likely. The chain recombines TRBV24-1 with TRBJ2-2, with D unresolved. V gave up 3 bases and J gave up 5 bases, with 9 bases separating them. Germline lookup yields CDR1 KGHDR and CDR2 SFDVKD. This CDR3 spans 14 amino acids. This CDR3 is CATSDPGPTGELFL. The CDR3 DNA reads TGTGCCACCAGTGATCCCGGGCCGACCGGGGAGCTGTTTCTT.

Details on this clonotype: A read error may explain this, as a much larger clone is one base away. The chain joins TRBV5-8 to TRBJ2-7, with D unresolved. The CDR3 has 12 amino acids. CDR1 is SGHTS, CDR2 YDEGEE, per germline. CDR3 in DNA: TGTGCCAGCAGCTCCGTACGCTACGAGCATTACTTC. Translated: CASSSVRYEHYF. The full variable domain, completed using reference TRBV5-8 and TRBJ2-7, is EAGVTQSPTHLIKTRGQQATLRCSPISGHTSVYWYQQALGLGLQFLLWYDEGEERNRGNFPPRFSGRQFPNYSSELNVNALELEDSALYLCASSSVRYEHYFGPGTRLTVT.

The J gene is TRBJ2-1, the V gene TRBV29-1; D is undetermined. V was cut by 7 bases and J by 8 bases, with 12 bases left in between. CDR3 length equals 11 residues. Germline values: CDR1 SQVTM, CDR2 ANQGSEA. CDR3 nucleotide sequence: TGCAGCGCCTTAGACGGCTATGAGCAGTTCTTC. This encodes CSALDGYEQFF.

This clonotype was detected only a few times. A much larger clone differs by one base, so this may be a read error. The rearrangement links TRBV30 to TRBJ2-7; D might be TRBD2 (5 bases). Germline V CDR1 and CDR2: GTSNPN, SVGIG (reference sequence). The CDR3 contains 13 residues. V lost 7 bases to trimming and J lost 6 bases, with 19 bases between them. CDR3 bases: TGTGCCTCAGACCGGGGTTCAGGTGGCGAGCAGTACTTC. Translating it yields CASDRGSGGEQYF.

Points on this clonotype: One end of the junction varies from germline; a read error may be responsible. The V and J genes are TRBV11-2 and TRBJ2-1; no clear D gene. Germline V gives CDR1 SGHAT, CDR2 FQNNGV. The length of the CDR3 is 15 residues. This chain's CDR3 is CASSLVLVVNNEQLF. Here the CDR3 DNA reads TGTGCCAGCAGCTTAGTGCTAGTGGTAAACAATGAGCAGCTCTTC.

This chain connects TRBV28 to TRBJ1-5, with D perhaps matching TRBD1 (5 bases). This CDR3 is 16 amino acids long. CDR1 is MDHEN, CDR2 SYDVKM, per germline. V lost 8 bases to trimming and J lost 7 bases, with 24 bases between them. The CDR3 here is CASQLIPGGLDQPQHF. As DNA, the CDR3 is TGTGCCAGCCAACTAATCCCGGGGGGTTTAGACCAGCCCCAGCATTTT.

A word on this clonotype: The missing conserved phenylalanine or tryptophan at the end of this CDR3 makes a read error likely. The limits of the CDR3 on the DNA are not certain, so only TCRdb's listed CDR3 is given. The gene calls are TRBV12-3 or TRBV12-4 and TRBJ2-3; no check of the table's D call, TRBD1, against the DNA was made. The CDR3 is made up of 13 amino acids, end residues included. The CDR3 region is CASCLGLRQARYL.

Of note for this clonotype: Sequence at one end of the junction differs from germline and may be a read error. The chain uses TRBV5-1 and TRBJ2-3, with D perhaps being TRBD1 or TRBD2 (5 bases each). In germline, CDR1 is SGHRS, CDR2 YFSETQ. The CDR3 runs 16 residues. The CDR3 coding sequence is TGTGCCAGCAGCTTCCCGGGACGGGCTAGCACAGATACGCAGTATTTT. This codes for CASSFPGRASTDTQYF. The entire variable domain, with the rest obtained from reference TRBV5-1 and TRBJ2-3, is as follows: KAGVTQTPRYLIKTRGQQVTLSCSPISGHRSVSWYQQTPGQGLQFLFEYFSETQRNKGNFPGRFSGRQFSNSRSEMNVSTLELGDSALYLCASSFPGRASTDTQYFGPGTRLTVL.

About this clonotype itself: The junction does not match germline at one end; this may be a read error. The V gene is TRBV11-3, the J gene TRBJ2-1, with D perhaps matching TRBD2 (6 bases). Germline V lookup: CDR1 SGHNT, CDR2 YENEEA. The CDR3 contains 14 residues. The CDR3, as DNA: TGTGTCAGCAGTTCGGGGGAATCAAACAATGAGCAGTTCTTC. It codes for CVSSSGESNNEQFF.

This chain connects TRBV29-1 to TRBJ2-7, with TRBD1 matching 11 bases. This CDR3 is built from 13 residues. Germline CDR1 reads SQVTM; CDR2 reads ANQGSEA. The V and J ends lost 7 bases and 3 bases, in that order; junction bases with no gene match: 5. The CDR3 loop reads CSDVGQGGYEQYF. The CDR3 DNA reads TGCAGCGATGTGGGACAGGGGGGCTACGAGCAGTACTTC.

Of note for this clonotype: Relative to the germline gene, one junction end is altered; a read error may explain this. The gene calls are TRBV12-3 or TRBV12-4 and TRBJ2-7; tentatively, D is TRBD2 (6 bases). This CDR3 is 12 amino acids long. The CDR3 DNA reads as TGTGCCAGCTGTGCACTAGCCTACGGGCAGTACTTC. Its protein product is CASCALAYGQYF.

In this sample, this clonotype turned up once. The DNA is omitted, as the CDR3 cannot be located on it reliably, and the CDR3 follows TCRdb's listing. V is TRBV5-1 and J is TRBJ2-2. CDR1 and CDR2 from the germline V gene are SGHRS and YFSETQ. The CDR3 is 14 amino acids long, termini counted. Here the CDR3 reads CASSWGRGTGELLF.

The table lists this clonotype with many counts. The chain couples TRBV6-2 or TRBV6-3 to TRBJ2-3; TRBD2 agrees at 8 bases. The CDR3 has 16 residues. V lost 0 bases, J lost 2 bases, and 4 bases stayed unmatched. Germline CDR1 is MNHEY and CDR2 is SVGEGT. For the CDR3, the DNA is TGTGCCAGCAGTTACTCTCCGGGAGGGAACACAGATACGCAGTATTTT. The encoded protein is CASSYSPGGNTDTQYF.

V usage is TRBV7-9 and J usage is TRBJ2-2, with TRBD2 matching over 11 bases. The junction had 5 bases not matched to a gene; V was cut back by 3 bases and J by 8 bases. The CDR3 runs 15 residues. The germline gives CDR1 SEHNR, CDR2 FQNEAQ (reference sequence). CDR3 coding DNA: TGTGCCAGCAGCTTTAGCGGGAGGGTCAAAGGGGAGCTGTTTTTT. As protein: CASSFSGRVKGELFF.

As concerns this clonotype: The conserved final phenylalanine or tryptophan is absent from the CDR3, which likely points to a read error. The DNA is omitted, as the CDR3 cannot be located on it reliably, and the CDR3 follows TCRdb's listing. The rearrangement uses TRBV6-5 and TRBJ2-7; TRBD1 was called by the table and not checked on the DNA. Germline V gives CDR1 MNHEY, CDR2 SVGAGI. The CDR3 length equals 16 residues, ends included. CDR3 sequence reads: CASSYSRDGGLGEQYL.

This clonotype has at least ten counts. This sequence joins TRBV5-1 and TRBJ2-1; 12 bases fit TRBD2. This CDR3 spans 17 amino acids. The J segment lost 9 bases and the V segment lost 0 bases, leaving 10 bases of the junction unmatched. In germline, CDR1 is SGHRS, CDR2 YFSETQ. The CDR3 DNA reads as TGCGCCAGCAGCTTGGTAGGACTAGCGGGATCCGGGGGTGAGCAGTTCTTC. Translating gives CASSLVGLAGSGGEQFF.